The rows below give T cell receptor beta chains drawn from one sample of a study of control samples from healthy donors and cancer patients. Generated by immunoSEQ multiplex PCR, the TCRdb table keeps only in-frame clones and is missing some. The data hold over 110,000 clones, with approximately 86% observed a single time. The sequencing input was blood. These receptors were obtained from a woman aged 25 to 39 in good health. Each CDR3 is given with its conserved first and last residue. D genes are given only for firm matches. A row's size may be missing; if present it is once, few, many or a size class.

j_call: TRBJ2-5
v_call: TRBV5-5
clone_size: NA
d_call: TRBD2
cdr3_aa: CASSGGLAEETQYF
cdr3_nt: TGTGCCAGCAGCGGGGGACTAGCGGAAGAGACCCAGTACTTC

j_call: TRBJ2-1
v_call: TRBV7-2
clone_size: NA
d_call: TRBD2
cdr3_aa: CASSSGTRAYNEQFF
cdr3_nt: TGTGCCAGCAGCTCCGGGACTAGGGCTTACAATGAGCAGTTCTTC

j_call: TRBJ2-1
v_call: TRBV11-2
clone_size: NA
d_call: TRBD2
cdr3_aa: CASSLGLAGGFNEQFF
cdr3_nt: TGTGCCAGCAGCTTAGGACTAGCGGGAGGGTTTAATGAGCAGTTCTTC

j_call: TRBJ2-1
v_call: TRBV3-1/TRBV3-2
clone_size: NA
d_call: NA
cdr3_aa: CASSPQDLRPNNEQFF
cdr3_nt: TGTGCCAGCAGTCCCCAAGACTTACGGCCTAACAATGAGCAGTTCTTC

j_call: TRBJ2-7
v_call: TRBV3-1/TRBV3-2
clone_size: few
d_call: NA
cdr3_aa: CASSPSVLNLRGQYF
cdr3_nt: TGTGCCAGCAGCCCTTCGGTCCTGAACCTACGAGGGCAGTACTTC

j_call: TRBJ1-2
v_call: TRBV20-1
clone_size: NA
d_call: NA
cdr3_aa: CSASPGTEGYGYTF
cdr3_nt: TGCAGTGCTAGTCCCGGGACGGAGGGGTATGGCTACACCTTC

j_call: TRBJ2-5
v_call: TRBV6-2/TRBV6-3
clone_size: NA
d_call: TRBD1
cdr3_aa: CASSPGTGAPETQYF
cdr3_nt: TGTGCCAGCAGTCCCGGGACAGGGGCCCCAGAGACCCAGTACTTC

j_call: TRBJ2-5
v_call: TRBV29-1
clone_size: NA
d_call: TRBD2
cdr3_aa: CSVELLAVQETQYF
cdr3_nt: TGCAGCGTTGAGCTGCTAGCGGTCCAAGAGACCCAGTACTTC

j_call: TRBJ1-1
v_call: TRBV12-3/TRBV12-4
clone_size: NA
d_call: NA
cdr3_aa: CATHRSGGTEAFF
cdr3_nt: TGTGCCACCCACAGATCCGGGGGTACTGAAGCTTTCTTT

j_call: TRBJ1-1
v_call: TRBV11-2
clone_size: few
d_call: TRBD1
cdr3_aa: CASSLFQGANTEAFF
cdr3_nt: TGTGCCAGCAGCTTATTTCAGGGGGCGAACACTGAAGCTTTCTTT

j_call: TRBJ1-2
v_call: TRBV5-1
clone_size: NA
d_call: NA
cdr3_aa: CASRLQGNSYGYTF
cdr3_nt: TGCGCCAGCCGACTTCAGGGTAATAGCTATGGCTACACCTTC

j_call: TRBJ2-5
v_call: TRBV2
clone_size: NA
d_call: TRBD1
cdr3_aa: CASRTRQGVETQYF
cdr3_nt: TGTGCCAGCAGAACAAGACAGGGCGTGGAGACCCAGTACTTC

j_call: TRBJ1-2
v_call: TRBV10-3
clone_size: NA
d_call: NA
cdr3_aa: CAIRTREGYGYTF
cdr3_nt: TGTGCCATCAGGACCCGGGAGGGCTATGGCTACACCTTC

j_call: TRBJ1-1
v_call: TRBV5-1
clone_size: once
d_call: NA
cdr3_aa: CASSGNADTEAFF
cdr3_nt: TGCGCCAGCAGCGGTAACGCGGACACTGAAGCTTTCTTT

j_call: TRBJ1-5
v_call: TRBV7-2
clone_size: NA
d_call: NA
cdr3_aa: CASSLAGGAQPQHF
cdr3_nt: TGTGCCAGCAGCTTAGCGGGAGGGGCTCAGCCCCAGCATTTT

j_call: TRBJ1-1
v_call: TRBV7-9
clone_size: few
d_call: NA
cdr3_aa: CASSSYTEAFF
cdr3_nt: TGTGCCAGCAGCTCTTACACTGAAGCTTTCTTT

j_call: TRBJ2-7
v_call: TRBV27
clone_size: NA
d_call: TRBD1
cdr3_aa: CASSPRQGYEQYF
cdr3_nt: TGTGCCAGCAGTCCCCGACAGGGGTACGAGCAGTACTTC

j_call: TRBJ1-5
v_call: TRBV19
clone_size: NA
d_call: NA
cdr3_aa: CASNLAGQPQHF
cdr3_nt: TGTGCCAGTAACCTAGCGGGGCAGCCCCAGCATTTT

j_call: TRBJ1-6
v_call: TRBV5-8
clone_size: NA
d_call: NA
cdr3_aa: CASSRPALEGNSPLHF
cdr3_nt: TGTGCCAGCAGCCGTCCGGCGTTAGAAGGTAATTCACCCCTCCACTTT

j_call: TRBJ2-7
v_call: TRBV11-1
clone_size: NA
d_call: TRBD2
cdr3_aa: CASTQTAGGEQYF
cdr3_nt: TGTGCCAGCACCCAAACCGCGGGGGGGGAGCAGTACTTC

j_call: TRBJ2-5
v_call: TRBV9
clone_size: NA
d_call: TRBD2
cdr3_aa: CASSARGGSVPETQYF
cdr3_nt: TGTGCCAGCAGCGCCCGGGGCGGGAGCGTACCAGAGACCCAGTACTTC

j_call: TRBJ2-7
v_call: TRBV27
clone_size: few
d_call: TRBD2
cdr3_aa: CASSPLTSVASYEQYF
cdr3_nt: TGTGCCAGCAGTCCATTAACTAGCGTAGCTTCCTACGAGCAGTACTTC

j_call: TRBJ1-1
v_call: TRBV5-4
clone_size: NA
d_call: NA
cdr3_aa: CASSVQGIFSEAFF
cdr3_nt: TGTGCCAGCAGCGTACAGGGTATTTTTTCTGAAGCTTTCTTT

j_call: TRBJ2-5
v_call: TRBV24-1
clone_size: NA
d_call: NA
cdr3_aa: CATSDPRTENQETQYF
cdr3_nt: TGTGCCACCAGTGATCCCCGGACGGAGAACCAAGAGACCCAGTACTTC

j_call: TRBJ1-5
v_call: TRBV28
clone_size: once
d_call: NA
cdr3_aa: CASSLPFGVNQPQHF
cdr3_nt: TGTGCCAGCAGCCTACCTTTCGGGGTCAATCAGCCCCAGCATTTT

j_call: TRBJ2-1
v_call: TRBV11-1
clone_size: NA
d_call: TRBD2
cdr3_aa: CASSGLAGAYNEQFF
cdr3_nt: TGTGCCAGCAGCGGACTAGCGGGAGCCTACAATGAGCAGTTCTTC

j_call: TRBJ2-7
v_call: TRBV6-2/TRBV6-3
clone_size: NA
d_call: NA
cdr3_aa: CASSYSGYGGLYEQYF
cdr3_nt: TGTGCCAGCAGTTACTCGGGGTACGGGGGACTCTACGAGCAGTACTTC

j_call: TRBJ1-4
v_call: TRBV15
clone_size: once
d_call: TRBD1
cdr3_aa: CATSRDVTGREKLFF
cdr3_nt: TGTGCCACCAGCAGAGATGTGACAGGGCGTGAAAAACTGTTTTTT

j_call: TRBJ2-5
v_call: TRBV30
clone_size: NA
d_call: TRBD1
cdr3_aa: CAWSGQGTKTQYF
cdr3_nt: TGTGCCTGGTCCGGACAGGGAACGAAGACCCAGTACTTC

j_call: TRBJ2-3
v_call: TRBV19
clone_size: NA
d_call: NA
cdr3_aa: CASRAGGGPSDTQYF
cdr3_nt: TGTGCCAGCCGGGCCGGGGGCGGACCTTCAGATACGCAGTATTTT

j_call: TRBJ1-6
v_call: TRBV23-1
clone_size: once
d_call: NA
cdr3_aa: CASSQGQTLGSPLHF
cdr3_nt: TGCGCCAGCAGTCAAGGGCAGACCTTAGGGTCACCCCTCCACTTT

j_call: TRBJ2-7
v_call: TRBV13
clone_size: NA
d_call: NA
cdr3_aa: CASSLWGAYEQYF
cdr3_nt: TGTGCCAGCAGCCTCTGGGGAGCCTACGAGCAGTACTTC

j_call: TRBJ2-2
v_call: TRBV7-2
clone_size: NA
d_call: TRBD2
cdr3_aa: CASSFTSGRASGELFF
cdr3_nt: TGTGCCAGCAGCTTTACTAGCGGGAGGGCCTCCGGGGAGCTGTTTTTT

j_call: TRBJ1-6
v_call: TRBV14
clone_size: few
d_call: NA
cdr3_aa: CASSQFGVRGSPLHF
cdr3_nt: TGTGCCAGCAGCCAGTTCGGGGTTCGAGGTTCACCCCTCCACTTT

j_call: TRBJ1-1
v_call: TRBV3-1/TRBV3-2
clone_size: NA
d_call: NA
cdr3_aa: CASSQVGGNTEAFF
cdr3_nt: TGTGCCAGCAGCCAAGTCGGCGGAAACACTGAAGCTTTCTTT

j_call: TRBJ2-7
v_call: TRBV19
clone_size: NA
d_call: NA
cdr3_aa: CASSIRRDWIYEQYF
cdr3_nt: TGTGCCAGTAGTATCCGCCGGGACTGGATCTACGAGCAGTACTTC